The source of this TCR beta chain is a study of tumor-infiltrating lymphocytes in primary liver carcinoma. Researchers generated TCR beta cDNA from about 500 ng of total RNA, relying on a constant-region primer. Amplification in three nested multiplex PCR rounds with slightly modified ARM-PCR gave rise to TCR beta libraries. It was with TRBV1-TRBV30 forward primers and a C-beta reverse primer that the first two PCR rounds were run, at roughly 9 cycles each. TCRdb re-analysed the multiplex PCR reads in MiXCR, keeping a single row per CDR3 protein. The table includes about 120,000 distinct CDR3 sequences, roughly 70% detected once. The CDR3 extends over 15 amino acids. Germline CDR1 SGHAT, CDR2 FQDESV (reference sequence). This clonotype was picked up one time. Co-extraction yielded RNA and DNA from approximately 22-30 mg of unsorted bulk tissue. None of the patients had received treatment, and all had chronic HBV infection.

The receptor was derived from an older woman with primary liver carcinoma and hepatitis B virus infection. Sequencing was carried out using tumor-adjacent normal liver tissue. This chain links TRBV11-1 with TRBJ2-7, with a weak D call TRBD2 (6 bases). The CDR3 loop reads CACSPLTAGLREQYF. Here the CDR3 DNA reads TGTGCATGCAGCCCTCTGACAGCAGGACTACGCGAGCAGTACTTC. The full variable domain, completed using reference TRBV11-1 and TRBJ2-7, is EAEVAQSPRYKITEKSQAVAFWCDPISGHATLYWYRQILGQGPELLVQFQDESVVDDSQLPKDRFSAERLKGVDSTLKIQPAELGDSAMYLCACSPLTAGLREQYFGPGTRLTVT.